This TCR beta chain derives from a study of T cells in Graves' hyperthyroidism and ophthalmopathy (dated by TCRdb to the late 2010s). Study-wide context: Peripheral blood was collected at initial diagnosis, before any treatment. The roughly 90 discovery patients were divided at random into training and test sets in a 7:3 ratio. TCR Vbeta CDR3 sequencing of approximately 140 peripheral blood samples (approximately 44 ophthalmopathy, 75 to 85 hyperthyroidism and roughly 17 progressor patients) is reported in the paper. To identify distinguishing TCR V-J signatures, a discovery cohort of around 100 patients was used, comprising 40 to 45 with Graves' ophthalmopathy and under 60 with stable Graves' hyperthyroidism. Prospective prediction of ophthalmopathy was tested in an independent validation cohort of approximately 18 hyperthyroidism patients and around 16 patients who later progressed to ophthalmopathy. In addition, the study compared T-cell repertoires in thyroid tissue and in blood from roughly 6 Graves' hyperthyroidism patients. After blood sampling, hyperthyroidism patients were treated with methimazole at a starting dose of 30 mg daily, and ophthalmopathy patients were treated with high-dose intravenous methylprednisolone. The paper as a whole reports these results and caveats: In cross-validation, a model built on a 13 V-J signature told ophthalmopathy apart from stable hyperthyroidism with over 85% sensitivity and about 81% specificity, and in testing the same model reached 80%/75%. In validation, the model predicted progression to ophthalmopathy with 55% to 71% sensitivity and 72% to 85% specificity, a median of 6.5 months before onset. Most expanded thyroid clonotypes (frequency above 0.001) were also found in blood, which suggests that blood repertoires may mirror thyroid immune responses. Sample size was not statistically predetermined, and investigators were not blinded to group allocation.

The germline V gene yields KGHDR for CDR1 and SFDVKD for CDR2. The cysteine opens and the phenylalanine closes a CDR3 of 14 amino acids. Only the CDR3 region is kept as DNA, spanning 42 bases read in frame from base 1. V loses 1 base, J loses 10 bases, and the germline ends lie 13 bases apart. The hyperthyroidism patients were between 18 and 65 years old and newly diagnosed, with a disease duration of less than 2 months. Exclusion was applied to patients with uncontrolled infections, other autoimmune diseases, pregnancy or lactation. Diagnoses were based on clinical symptoms, serum thyroxine and TRAb, thyroid ultrasound and orbital computed tomography. For progressor patients, blood was drawn at the first diagnosis of hyperthyroidism, before any ophthalmopathy symptoms had appeared. Ficoll-Paque density gradient centrifugation was used to isolate PBMCs from around 10 ml of fresh peripheral blood. Progressor patients were defined as those initially diagnosed with Graves' hyperthyroidism in whom ophthalmopathy developed during follow-up. Total RNA was extracted using Trizol reagent, and RNA quality was assessed on an Agilent 2100 Bioanalyzer.

TCR beta CDR3 regions were amplified from RNA transcripts. For the first round of RT-PCR on the TCR CDR3, the HTBI primer set was used together with the Qiagen OneStep RT-PCR kit. Libraries were constructed in a second round of multiplex PCR, after which size selection and purification were carried out. The libraries were sequenced on an Illumina HiSeq2000 using paired-end 100 bp reads. Turning to the authors' computational methods: SOAPnuke was used to process the raw data, throwing out any read that contained adapters or uncalled bases, had a mean Phred below 15, or lacked an exact constant-primer or identifier match. COPE v1.2.5 was used to merge the high-quality paired reads, and each unique nucleotide sequence was defined as a clonotype. MiTCR v1.1 was used to align the clonotypes against IMGT TRBV, TRBD and TRBJ reference segments. The analysis included only V-J combinations with a frequency above 0.0001, which together covered 98% to 99.2% of the repertoires. The TCS score was defined as the ratio of F50 (clonal expansion) to E x V (chaos), calculated using BLOSUM62-based TCRdist between CDR3 peptides within each V-J. Welch's t-statistics and random forest reduced several hundred V-J features to fewer than 15, which were used in a naive Bayes classifier (R e1071). TCRdb trimmed the raw reads at Q25, called clones with MiXCR and kept productive beta chains. Entries that share a CDR3 protein sequence are merged under the most common genes and DNA. The V and J calls follow TCRdb's processing rather than the paper's. The table for this sample lists 300,000 to 450,000 distinct CDR3 sequences; 15% to 19% of them were counted only once. Roughly a quarter of the sample is taken by the ten largest.

This clonotype was observed at least ten times. This clone's antigen is unknown. Base qualities are not at hand, and no much larger clone is one base apart. The sequenced material came from blood. This sequence originates from a woman between 18 and 29 years old with Graves' hyperthyroidism that later progressed to Graves' ophthalmopathy. This receptor chain uses TRBV24-1 and TRBJ2-1; a tentative D call is TRBD2 (6 bases match). The bases are TGTGCCACCAGTGATTTCGTTCGGGGGAACGAGCAGTTCTTC. It translates as CATSDFVRGNEQFF.